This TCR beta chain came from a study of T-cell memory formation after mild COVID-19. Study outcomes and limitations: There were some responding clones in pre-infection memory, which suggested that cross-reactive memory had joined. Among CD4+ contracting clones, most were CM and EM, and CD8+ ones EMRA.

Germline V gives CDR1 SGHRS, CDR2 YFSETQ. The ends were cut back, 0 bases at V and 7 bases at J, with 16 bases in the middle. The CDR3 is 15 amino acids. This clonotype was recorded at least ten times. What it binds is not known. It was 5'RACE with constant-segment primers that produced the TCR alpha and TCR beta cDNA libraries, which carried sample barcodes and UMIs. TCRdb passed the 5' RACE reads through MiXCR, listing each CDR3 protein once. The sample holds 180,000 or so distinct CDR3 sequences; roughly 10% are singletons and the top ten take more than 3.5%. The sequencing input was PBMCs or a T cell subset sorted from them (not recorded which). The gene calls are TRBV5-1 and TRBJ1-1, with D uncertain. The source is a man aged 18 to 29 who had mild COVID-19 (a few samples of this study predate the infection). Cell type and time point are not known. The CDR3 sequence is CASSLAVFGSGEAFF. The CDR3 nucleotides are TGCGCCAGCAGCTTGGCGGTATTCGGGTCGGGTGAAGCTTTCTTT.